This T cell receptor (beta chain) was sequenced for a study of T cell changes during pregnancy in multiple sclerosis. TCRdb keeps only in-frame clones here, not all; method: immunoSEQ multiplex PCR. The sample contains approximately 46,000 clones, 70% to 90% of which appear only once. Germline CDR1 and CDR2: SEHNR and FQNEAQ (reference sequence). J lost 0 bases, V lost 5 bases, and 10 bases had no gene match. The CDR3 spans 17 residues. The sequencing here drew on CD4+ T cells from peripheral blood mononuclear cells, taken after pregnancy. This sequence joins TRBV7-9 and TRBJ1-3; 7 bases align to TRBD1. This clonotype was obtained from a female donor with multiple sclerosis, enrolled in a pregnancy study. The CDR3 coding sequence is TGTGCCAGCAGCACTCGCCGGGACAGCCACTCTGGAAACACCATATATTTT. Translating gives CASSTRRDSHSGNTIYF.